This TCR beta chain was documented in a study of vaccination and CD4 T cells after COVID-19. Findings and limits, study-wide: The great majority, 304 of 307 vaccine-specific clones, proved spike mono-reactive in convalescent patients.

This clonotype was counted between two and nine times. Its antigen is as yet unknown. CDR1 and CDR2 from the germline V gene are MNHEY and SVGEGT. The V gene lost 8 bases and the J gene lost 7 bases, with 11 bases spanning the gap. CDR3 length: 11 amino acids. Treatment noted: approximately 11-day PBMC culture with coronavirus spike peptide pools or control peptides (ViraFEST assay). ViraFEST grew antigen-specific T cells using peptide pools, then sequenced TCRs. The Oncomine TCR Beta short-read assay was applied to DNA of cultured CD4+ T cells. TCRdb fed the PCR reads into MiXCR, producing one record per CDR3 protein. The sample yields about 13,000 distinct CDR3 sequences, around 60% seen once.

The sequencing used cultured CD4+ T cells from blood, collected after SARS-CoV-2 vaccination. This receptor was identified in a human donor with COVID-19. The rearrangement links TRBV6-2 or TRBV6-3 to TRBJ1-1; tentative D call: TRBD1 (5 bases). The CDR3 bases are TGTGCCAGCGGGGGGTTGGGTGAAGCTTTCTTT. It encodes CASGGLGEAFF.